These T cell receptor beta chains were read from a single sample in a study of cytotoxic CD8 clonotypes in ibrutinib-treated CLL. Libraries were prepared by immunoSEQ multiplex PCR; TCRdb keeps only in-frame clonotypes and omits some of them. There are roughly 150,000 clones in the sample; roughly 90% occur only once, and roughly 3% lies in the top ten. The source was PBMCs, collected at disease progression, from a patient treated with ibrutinib. These receptors were obtained from a human donor with chronic lymphocytic leukemia. Each CDR3 is given without its conserved first and last residue. A row's size may be missing; if present it is once, few, many or a size class.

TRBV18	TRBJ2-2	once	ASSPRAGGAGELF
TRBV7-2	TRBJ1-1	once	ASSPYGARTEAF
TRBV10-1	TRBJ1-1	.	ASSRGDGGVTEAF
TRBV5-4	TRBJ2-7	.	ASSLAGTGASYEQY
TRBV5-1	TRBJ2-2	.	ASSSVRDGYTGELF
TRBV5-1	TRBJ2-7	.	ASSLDTYNSYEQY
TRBV28	TRBJ2-5	.	ASSFPSTSGLAGQETQY
TRBV14	TRBJ2-2	.	ASSQVGVWNTGELF
TRBV6-5	TRBJ2-3	.	ASTISGSPADTQY
TRBV5-6	TRBJ2-5	.	ASSLAGTGGIETQY
TRBV7-2	TRBJ1-5	.	ASSFRFSNQPQH
TRBV25-1	TRBJ2-5	.	ASRGDYHFQETQY
TRBV5-6	TRBJ2-5	few	ASSYGSSGRETQY
TRBV6-6	TRBJ2-3	.	ASRPQGGPGNSQY
TRBV6-5	TRBJ2-1	.	ASSYSGNEQF
TRBV7-6	TRBJ2-2	.	ASSLTGGTGELF
TRBV29-1	TRBJ1-2	.	SVLGPTSNYGYT
TRBV11-2	TRBJ2-7	.	ASSPAQGYYEQY
TRBV5-1	TRBJ2-5	.	ASSLGTRQETQY
TRBV12-5	TRBJ2-7	.	ASGLVLSGGEQY
TRBV6-5	TRBJ2-2	.	ASTRSNLNTGELF
TRBV4-3	TRBJ2-7	.	ASSQDSLYYEQY
TRBV5-1	TRBJ2-1	.	ASSLVPQTLYNEQF
TRBV19	TRBJ2-1	.	ASSIGGNVNEQF
TRBV11-2	TRBJ1-1	.	ASSATANTEAF
TRBV9	TRBJ2-7	.	ASSQGLAGNSYEQY
TRBV6-6	TRBJ1-2	once	ASSYGEGYYGYT
TRBV6-1	TRBJ2-7	.	ASSVIGVNEQY
TRBV6-5	TRBJ2-5	.	ASGSSHRQTQY
TRBV4-1	TRBJ2-1	.	ASTLAGPYNEQF
TRBV2	TRBJ1-5	.	ASSKEILGAQH
TRBV28	TRBJ2-5	.	ASSNKRERGETQY
TRBV6-5	TRBJ1-1	once	ASSYFNHRGDTEAF
TRBV5-1	TRBJ1-1	.	ASSPGTGMNTEAF
TRBV5-1	TRBJ2-3	.	ASSDSITDTQY
TRBV19	TRBJ2-1	.	ASTLLAGGSNEQF
TRBV29-1	TRBJ2-7	.	SVEGTSDYEQY
TRBV18	TRBJ2-5	.	ASSPPIAWETQY
TRBV4-3	TRBJ1-3	.	ASSQDSGGISGNTIY
TRBV19	TRBJ1-5	few	ASSINEGLYSNQPQH
TRBV19	TRBJ2-2	once	ASNSGRANTGELF
TRBV10-2	TRBJ1-3	.	ASSAWDPGSGNTIY
TRBV6-5	TRBJ1-1	.	ASSRDNTEAF
TRBV7-8	TRBJ1-4	.	ASSVEGQGAANEKLF
TRBV4-1	TRBJ1-4	.	ASSQEGQGRAREKLF